The text below deals with one T cell receptor (beta chain). Antigen specificity is unknown. This sample stems from a study of persistence of HIV-infected CD4 T cells. Looking at the study overall: Isolated cells were CMV- and HIV-1 Gag-responding CD4+ T cells. Suppressive ART had lasted a median of roughly eight years.

Germline lookup yields CDR1 KGHDR and CDR2 SFDVKD. Trimming removed 4 bases from V and 10 bases from J, with 17 bases in between. The CDR3 is 14 residues long. The immunoSEQ assay was version 4, run in survey mode. The assay was immunoSEQ multiplex PCR, and TCRdb's table has in-frame clones only and misses some. The repertoire holds 40,000 to 50,000 clones, more than 60% seen once, with 2.5% to 3% in the top ten. Study results and caveats: Degenerate expanded CDR3beta sequences were enriched among CMV- and Gag-responding cells.

Stimulation used about 10 ug/mL lysate from CMV-infected fibroblasts. Sorted nonresponding memory CD4+ T cells were CD40L-negative, CD69-negative, CD45RO-high. Donors had CD4+ T cell counts above 400 cells/uL and were CMV-seropositive. The sequencing used CD4+ T cells sorted from PBMCs after approximately 20-hour stimulation, collected from a patient who received antiretroviral therapy. The V gene is TRBV24-1, the J gene TRBJ2-3; D unclear. The receptor's source is an adult man with HIV who was CMV-seropositive. CDR3 region: CATSDHDTGHAQYF. The CDR3 coding sequence is TGTGCCACCAGTGACCACGATACGGGCCACGCGCAGTATTTT.